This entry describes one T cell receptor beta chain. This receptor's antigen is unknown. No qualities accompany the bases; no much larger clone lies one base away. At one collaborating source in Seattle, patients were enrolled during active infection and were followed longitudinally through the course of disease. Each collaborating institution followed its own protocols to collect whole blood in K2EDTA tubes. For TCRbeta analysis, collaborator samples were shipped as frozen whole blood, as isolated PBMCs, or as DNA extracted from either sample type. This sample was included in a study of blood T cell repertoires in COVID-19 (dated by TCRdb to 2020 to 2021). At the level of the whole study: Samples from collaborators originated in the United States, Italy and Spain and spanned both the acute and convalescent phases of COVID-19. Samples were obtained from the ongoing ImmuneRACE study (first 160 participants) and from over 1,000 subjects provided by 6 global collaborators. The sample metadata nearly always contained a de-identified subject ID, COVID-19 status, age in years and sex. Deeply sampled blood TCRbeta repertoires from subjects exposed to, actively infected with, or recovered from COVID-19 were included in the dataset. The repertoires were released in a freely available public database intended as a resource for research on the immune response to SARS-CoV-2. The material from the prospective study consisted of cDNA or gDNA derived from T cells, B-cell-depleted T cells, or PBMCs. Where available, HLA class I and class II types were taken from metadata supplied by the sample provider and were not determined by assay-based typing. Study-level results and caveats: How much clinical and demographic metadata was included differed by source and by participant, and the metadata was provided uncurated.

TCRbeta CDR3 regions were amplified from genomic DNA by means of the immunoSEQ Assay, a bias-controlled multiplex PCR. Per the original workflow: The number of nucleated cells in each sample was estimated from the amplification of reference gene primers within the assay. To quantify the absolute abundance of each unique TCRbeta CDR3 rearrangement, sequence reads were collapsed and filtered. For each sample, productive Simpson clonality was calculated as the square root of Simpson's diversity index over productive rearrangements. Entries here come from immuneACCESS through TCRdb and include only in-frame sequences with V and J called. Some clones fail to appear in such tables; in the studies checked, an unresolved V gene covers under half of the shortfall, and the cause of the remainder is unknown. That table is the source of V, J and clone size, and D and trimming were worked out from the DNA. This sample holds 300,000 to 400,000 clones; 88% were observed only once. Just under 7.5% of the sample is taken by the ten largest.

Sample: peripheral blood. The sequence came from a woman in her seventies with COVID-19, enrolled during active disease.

The CDR3 loop reads CASSLLLGDTEAFF. The sequenced DNA: TGTGCCAGCAGCCTCCTTCTAGGGGACACTGAAGCTTTCTTT. The chain joins TRBV7-9 to TRBJ1-1, with TRBD1 perhaps the D gene, on 5 matching bases. Per the germline V gene (reference sequence), SEHNR is the CDR1 and FQNEAQ is the CDR2. Trimming costs V 5 bases and J 3 bases, and their ends lie 13 bases apart. The CDR3 holds 14 amino acids from the cysteine to the phenylalanine. The CDR3 DNA has 42 bases and is translated from base 1.